The present T cell receptor (beta chain) was sequenced within a study of blood T cell repertoires in COVID-19. Across the study: COVID-19 samples, acute and convalescent, were from the United States, Italy and Spain.

Germline CDR1 reads MNHEY; CDR2 reads SMNVEV (reference sequence). With 5 bases clipped from V and 4 bases from J, the junction kept 11 bases outside the gene matches. CDR3 length: 17 amino acids. Profiled with immunoSEQ multiplex PCR; TCRdb holds only in-frame clones, not every one. The sample consists of 71,000 or so clones, around 87% of them appearing once. The chain employs TRBV27 and TRBJ2-6; 7 bases are shared with TRBD1. Specimen: peripheral blood. The receptor was derived from a man aged 50-59 years with active COVID-19. The CDR3 nucleotides read TGTGCCAGCAGTACAGACAGGGTCTCGATCGGGGCCAACGTCCTGACTTTC. The encoded protein is CASSTDRVSIGANVLTF.